The clone carrying this T cell receptor (beta chain) was picked up many times. Its antigen is unidentified. TCRdb reprocessed the 5' RACE reads via MiXCR and lists one record per CDR3 protein. Found here are 200,000 to 250,000 distinct CDR3 sequences, about 10% of them singletons; the top ten hold about a tenth. The sample is drawn from a study of identical twins. Study observations and caveats: Sequences that were beta out-of-frame showed weaker excess twin sharing. Invariant cells of the MAIT and iNKT types might have partly distorted the zero-insertion analyses. Modelling approaches yielded underestimates of out-of-frame TCR alpha sharing between monozygotic twins. The more abundant beta clonotypes in cord blood had fewer insertions, and memory repertoires did not show this.

The source of this sequence is a man between 50 and 59 years old in good health. What was sequenced was memory T cells sorted from blood.

This chain's CDR3 is CASSSLRHTGELFF. The CDR3 region has the DNA TGTGCCAGCAGCTCATTAAGACACACCGGGGAGCTGTTTTTT. The chain employs TRBV7-9 and TRBJ2-2; no firm D call. Trimming removed 4 bases at V and 3 bases at J, with 9 bases between. Germline values: CDR1 SEHNR, CDR2 FQNEAQ (reference sequence). There are 14 residues in the CDR3.